The 2 T cell receptor beta chains reported below all come from one sample, sequenced in a study of cytomegalovirus exposure and HLA in healthy donors. The table came from immunoSEQ multiplex PCR; TCRdb's copy has only in-frame clones and leaves some out. The data hold approximately 140,000 clones, with more than 85% observed a single time. Sample: PBMCs. Receptor source: a man between 18 and 35 years old in good health and CMV-seropositive.

J is TRBJ2-2 and V is TRBV5-1; a weak D match, TRBD1 (6 bases). V dropped 3 bases and J dropped 3 bases, with 12 bases sitting between them. This CDR3 has 15 amino acids. Germline V lookup: CDR1 SGHRS, CDR2 YFSETQ. CDR3 nucleotide sequence: TGCGCCAGCAGCTCACAGGGTAGGGACACCGGGGAGCTGTTTTTT. Protein sequence: CASSSQGRDTGELFF. The whole variable domain, remainder taken from reference TRBV5-1 and TRBJ2-2, is KAGVTQTPRYLIKTRGQQVTLSCSPISGHRSVSWYQQTPGQGLQFLFEYFSETQRNKGNFPGRFSGRQFSNSRSEMNVSTLELGDSALYLCASSSQGRDTGELFFGEGSRLTVL.

The rearrangement links TRBV7-9 to TRBJ2-7; TRBD1 might be the D (5 bases). This CDR3 comprises 15 residues. Germline V lookup: CDR1 SEHNR, CDR2 FQNEAQ (reference sequence). V lost 4 bases and J 4 bases, leaving 17 bases between the germline ends. CDR3 region: CASSSWGSDFYEQYF. As DNA, the CDR3 is TGTGCCAGCAGCTCTTGGGGCAGCGATTTTTACGAGCAGTACTTC.